This T cell receptor beta chain came from a study of STAT5B mutations in CD4+ large granular lymphocyte leukemia. Notes on the study in general: Compared with healthy controls (2/35), patient top clones favored TRBV06 (8/27). CD4-sorted patient repertoires seemed more clonal than healthy CD4+ repertoires. Without HLA matching, higher CD4+ than CD8+ T-LGLL clonality could reflect small sample size.

This CDR3 region has 14 residues. On this clone itself: Its antigen is not identified.

Clones were read by immunoSEQ multiplex PCR, and TCRdb kept only the in-frame ones, dropping some. Of 20,000 to 25,000 clones listed, 60% to 80% are singletons. The gene calls are TRBV21-1 and TRBJ2-5; the table's D call, TRBD1, has no DNA check behind it. TRBV21-1 is a known pseudogene. This TCR was sampled from a human donor in good health. Sequencing was performed on CD4+ T cells from blood buffy coats. CDR3 bases: TGTGCCAGCTACCCGTCTGGCAGGGAAGAGACCCAGTACTTC. Translation: CASYPSGREETQYF.